This TCR beta chain was recorded in a study of T cell responses to AZD1222 COVID-19 vaccine. Study-level information: Timing groups of about 4 and about 12 weeks for second doses were pooled. Findings of the study overall: Reportedly, nearly half the spike-specific TCRs target unmutated variant regions. A mostly white British donor set with more females was recruited, and clonal diversity was possibly underestimated. Spike-specific TCR breadth and depth rose after two AZD1222 doses.

Note on this clone: Its antigen is unidentified.

The CDR3 runs 14 residues. The J segment lost 3 bases and the V segment lost 6 bases, leaving 7 bases of the junction unmatched. CDR1 and CDR2 from the germline V gene are MDHEN and SYDVKM. The protocol was immunoSEQ multiplex PCR, while the TCRdb copy is restricted to in-frame clones and leaves out a portion. The sample lists around 130,000 clones, 93% occurring once. The genes are TRBV28 and TRBJ2-7, with 8 bases that match TRBD2. The sequences come from peripheral blood, collected on day 0 of AZD1222 vaccination. This receptor was obtained from an adult in good health. Written as DNA, the CDR3 is TGTGCCAGCAGCCGACCGGGAGGGCGCTACGAGCAGTACTTC. It is translated as CASSRPGGRYEQYF.